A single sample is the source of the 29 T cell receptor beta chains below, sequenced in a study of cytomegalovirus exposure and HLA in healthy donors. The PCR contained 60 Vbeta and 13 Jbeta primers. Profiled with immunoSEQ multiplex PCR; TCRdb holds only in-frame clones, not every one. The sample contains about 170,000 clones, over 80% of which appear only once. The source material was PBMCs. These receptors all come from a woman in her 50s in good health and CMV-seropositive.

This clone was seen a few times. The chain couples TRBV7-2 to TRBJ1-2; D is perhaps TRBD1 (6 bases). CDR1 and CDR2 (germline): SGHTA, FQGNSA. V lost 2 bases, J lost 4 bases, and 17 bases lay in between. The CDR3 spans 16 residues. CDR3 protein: CASSLLDLDSIYGYTF. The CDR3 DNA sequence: TGTGCCAGCAGCTTATTAGACTTGGACAGCATCTATGGCTACACCTTC. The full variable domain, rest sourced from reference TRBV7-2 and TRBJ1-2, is GAGVSQSPSNKVTEKGKDVELRCDPISGHTALYWYRQSLGQGLEFLIYFQGNSAPDKSGLPSDRFSAERTGGSVSTLTIQRTQQEDSAVYLCASSLLDLDSIYGYTFGSGTRLTVV.

CDR3 sequence (DNA): TGTGCCAGCCGCCCCGGGGGTGGGGGGTCGAGCCAGCCCCAGCATTTT. It encodes CASRPGGGGSSQPQHF. The chain combines TRBV28 with TRBJ1-5; D is perhaps TRBD1 (5 bases). Germline CDR1 MDHEN, CDR2 SYDVKM. V was pared by 8 bases and J by 7 bases, with 24 bases between. This CDR3 region has 16 residues.

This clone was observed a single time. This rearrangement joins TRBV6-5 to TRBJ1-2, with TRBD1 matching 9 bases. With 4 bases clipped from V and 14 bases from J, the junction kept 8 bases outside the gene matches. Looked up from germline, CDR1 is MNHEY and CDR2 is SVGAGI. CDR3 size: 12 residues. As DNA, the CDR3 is TGTGCCAGCAGTTTGGGGGGACAGGGAATAACCTTC. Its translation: CASSLGGQGITF.

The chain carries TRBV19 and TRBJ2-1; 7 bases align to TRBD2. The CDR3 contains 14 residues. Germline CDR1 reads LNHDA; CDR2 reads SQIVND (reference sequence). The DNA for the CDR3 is TGTGCTACCAAAAACCGGGACTATGGGGATGAGCAGTTCTTC. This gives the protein CATKNRDYGDEQFF. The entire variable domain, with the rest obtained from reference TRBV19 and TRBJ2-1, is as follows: DGGITQSPKYLFRKEGQNVTLSCEQNLNHDAMYWYRQDPGQGLRLIYYSQIVNDFQKGDIAEGYSVSREKKESFPLTVTSAQKNPTAFYLCATKNRDYGDEQFFGPGTRLTVL.

The CDR3 DNA follows: TGTGCCAGCAGCGTAGTTAGCGGGAGCTTCTACAATGAGCAGTTCTTC. It codes for CASSVVSGSFYNEQFF. The chain combines TRBV9 with TRBJ2-1; 9 bases agree with TRBD2. CDR1 is SGDLS, CDR2 YYNGEE, per germline. Germline trimming cut 0 bases from V and 3 bases from J; bases unmatched to any gene: 4. This CDR3 has 16 amino acids.

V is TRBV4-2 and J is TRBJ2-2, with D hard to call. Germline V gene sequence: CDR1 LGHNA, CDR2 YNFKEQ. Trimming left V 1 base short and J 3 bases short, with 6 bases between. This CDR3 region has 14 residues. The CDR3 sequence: CASSQAGYTGELFF. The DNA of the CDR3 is TGTGCCAGCAGCCAAGCGGGTTACACCGGGGAGCTGTTTTTT.

Here the CDR3 reads CASSLEFAGGRAGELFF. The CDR3 DNA is TGCGCCAGCAGCTTGGAATTCGCGGGAGGGCGAGCCGGGGAGCTGTTTTTT. The chain combines TRBV5-1 with TRBJ2-2, with 9 bases that match TRBD2. Germline lookup yields CDR1 SGHRS and CDR2 YFSETQ. The CDR3 contains 17 residues. V was pared by 0 bases and J by 6 bases, with 9 bases of the junction left unmatched.

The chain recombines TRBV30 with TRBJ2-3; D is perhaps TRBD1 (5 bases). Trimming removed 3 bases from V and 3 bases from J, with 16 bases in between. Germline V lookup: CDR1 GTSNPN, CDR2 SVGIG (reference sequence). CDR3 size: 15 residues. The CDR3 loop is CAWRITQGRTDTQYF. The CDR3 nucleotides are TGTGCCTGGAGGATTACGCAGGGAAGAACAGATACGCAGTATTTT. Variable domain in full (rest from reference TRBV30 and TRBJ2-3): SQTIHQWPATLVQPVGSPLSLECTVEGTSNPNLYWYRQAAGRGLQLLFYSVGIGQISSEVPQNLSASRPQDRQFILSSKKLLLSDSGFYLCAWRITQGRTDTQYFGPGTRLTVL.

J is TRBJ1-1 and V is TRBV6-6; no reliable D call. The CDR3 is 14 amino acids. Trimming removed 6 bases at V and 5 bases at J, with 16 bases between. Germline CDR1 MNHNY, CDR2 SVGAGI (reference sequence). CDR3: CASRQMTGGTEAFF. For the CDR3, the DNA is TGTGCCAGCAGGCAAATGACGGGAGGGACTGAAGCTTTCTTT.

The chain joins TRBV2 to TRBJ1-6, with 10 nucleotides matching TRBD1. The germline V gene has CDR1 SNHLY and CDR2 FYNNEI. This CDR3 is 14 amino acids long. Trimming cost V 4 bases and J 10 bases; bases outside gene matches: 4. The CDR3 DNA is TGTGCCAGCAGTGGGGGACAGGGGACGTCACCCCTCCACTTT. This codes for CASSGGQGTSPLHF.

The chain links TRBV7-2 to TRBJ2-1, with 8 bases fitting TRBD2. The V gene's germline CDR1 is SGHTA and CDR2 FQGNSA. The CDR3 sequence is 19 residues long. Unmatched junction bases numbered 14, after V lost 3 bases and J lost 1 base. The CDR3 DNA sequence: TGTGCCAGCAGCTTTCCCTTTGGGGTCGGGGGGGCGTCCTACAATGAGCAGTTCTTC. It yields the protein CASSFPFGVGGASYNEQFF.

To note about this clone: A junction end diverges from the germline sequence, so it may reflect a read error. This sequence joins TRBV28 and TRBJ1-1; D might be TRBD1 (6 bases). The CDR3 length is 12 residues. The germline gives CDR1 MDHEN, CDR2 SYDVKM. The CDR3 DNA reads TGTGCCAGCAGTAGTAGACAGGCGCGGTCTGCCTTT. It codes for CASSSRQARSAF.

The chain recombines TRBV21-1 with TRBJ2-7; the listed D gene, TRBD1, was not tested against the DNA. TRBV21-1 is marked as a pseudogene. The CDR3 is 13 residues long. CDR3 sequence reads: CASSKVGHYEQYF. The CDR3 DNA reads TGTGCCAGCAGCAAAGTTGGGCATTACGAGCAGTACTTC.

Here the CDR3 DNA reads TGTGCCAGCAGTCCAGGGACTAGCGGGAGGGCCCGGAACACCGGGGAGCTGTTTTTT. It specifies CASSPGTSGRARNTGELFF. This sequence joins TRBV13 and TRBJ2-2; 16 nucleotides match TRBD2. Per germline, CDR1 PRHDT and CDR2 FYEKMQ (reference sequence). The CDR3 extends over 19 amino acids. V lost 6 bases and J lost 1; bases outside the gene matches: 8.

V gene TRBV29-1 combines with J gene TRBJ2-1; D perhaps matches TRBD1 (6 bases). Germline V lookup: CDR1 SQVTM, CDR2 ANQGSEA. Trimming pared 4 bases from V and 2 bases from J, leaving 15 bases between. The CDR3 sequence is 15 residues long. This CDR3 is CSVALGHWTYNEQFF. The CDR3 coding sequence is TGCAGCGTTGCTTTGGGACATTGGACCTACAATGAGCAGTTCTTC.

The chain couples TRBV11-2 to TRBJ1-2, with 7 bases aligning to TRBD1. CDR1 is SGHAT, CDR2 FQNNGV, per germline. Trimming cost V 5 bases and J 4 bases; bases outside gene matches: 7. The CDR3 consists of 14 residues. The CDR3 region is CASSPLTGLYGYTF. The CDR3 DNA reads TGTGCCAGCAGCCCCTTGACAGGGCTCTATGGCTACACCTTC.

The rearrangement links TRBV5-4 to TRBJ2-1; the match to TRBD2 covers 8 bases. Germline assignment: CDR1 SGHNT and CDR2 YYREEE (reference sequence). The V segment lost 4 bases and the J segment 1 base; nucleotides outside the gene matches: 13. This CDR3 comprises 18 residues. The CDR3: CASSPRWGREASYNEQFF. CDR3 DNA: TGTGCCAGCAGCCCCCGATGGGGGCGGGAGGCATCCTACAATGAGCAGTTCTTC.

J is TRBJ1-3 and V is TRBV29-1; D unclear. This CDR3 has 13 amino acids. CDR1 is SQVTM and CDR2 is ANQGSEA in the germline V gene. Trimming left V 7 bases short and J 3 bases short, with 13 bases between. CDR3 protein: CSAQPGFGNTIYF. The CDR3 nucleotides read TGCAGCGCGCAACCGGGTTTTGGAAACACCATATATTTT.

The DNA for the CDR3 is TGTGCCAGTAGTATAGGTCCCAGGGGACAGGGGAGTCTTAGAATATTTCAGCCCCAGCATTTT. Protein: CASSIGPRGQGSLRIFQPQHF. This rearrangement joins TRBV19 to TRBJ1-5; TRBD1 aligns across 10 bases. The CDR3 is 21 amino acids. Germline V lookup: CDR1 LNHDA, CDR2 SQIVND (reference sequence). J gave up 6 bases and V 1 base, and 21 bases lay outside the gene matches.

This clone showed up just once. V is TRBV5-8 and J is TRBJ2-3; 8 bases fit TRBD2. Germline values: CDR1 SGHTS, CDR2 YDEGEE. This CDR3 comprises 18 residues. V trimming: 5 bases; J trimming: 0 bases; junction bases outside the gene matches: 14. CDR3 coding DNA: TGTGCCAGCAGGGGTAGCGGGGTCGTTGGCCTTAGCACAGATACGCAGTATTTT. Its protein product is CASRGSGVVGLSTDTQYF.

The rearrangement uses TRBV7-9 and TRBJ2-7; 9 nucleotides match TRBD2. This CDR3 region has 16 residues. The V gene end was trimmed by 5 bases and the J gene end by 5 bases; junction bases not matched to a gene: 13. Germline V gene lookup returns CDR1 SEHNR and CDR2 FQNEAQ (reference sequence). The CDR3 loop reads CASSPPGGRGINEQYF. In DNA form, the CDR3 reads TGTGCCAGCAGCCCCCCGGGCGGGAGGGGAATTAACGAGCAGTACTTC.

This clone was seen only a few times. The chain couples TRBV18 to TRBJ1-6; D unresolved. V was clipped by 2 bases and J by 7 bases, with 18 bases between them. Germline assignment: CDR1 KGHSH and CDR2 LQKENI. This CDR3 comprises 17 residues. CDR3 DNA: TGTGCCAGCTCACCAGATCGACTCCGAAGAGGAAATTCACCCCTCCACTTT. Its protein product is CASSPDRLRRGNSPLHF.

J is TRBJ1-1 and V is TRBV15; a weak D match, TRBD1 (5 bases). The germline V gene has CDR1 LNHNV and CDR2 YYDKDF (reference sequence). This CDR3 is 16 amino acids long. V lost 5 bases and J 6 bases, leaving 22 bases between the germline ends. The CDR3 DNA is TGTGCCACCAGCGACCGGGAGGGGATTGGAGTTGCTGAAGCTTTCTTT. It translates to CATSDREGIGVAEAFF.

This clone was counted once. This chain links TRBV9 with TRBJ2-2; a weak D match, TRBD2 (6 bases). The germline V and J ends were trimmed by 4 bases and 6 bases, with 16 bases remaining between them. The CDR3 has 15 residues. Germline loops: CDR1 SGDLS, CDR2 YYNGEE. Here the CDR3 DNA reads TGTGCCAGCAGCACAAGACTAGTCTCCTCCGGGGAGCTGTTTTTT. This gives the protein CASSTRLVSSGELFF.

The CDR3 region has the DNA TGTGCCAGCTCGTCTTGGGGGCGAGGTGAGACCCAGTACTTC. Protein: CASSSWGRGETQYF. The gene calls are TRBV6-5 and TRBJ2-5; perhaps TRBD1 as D (6 bases). V gave up 8 bases and J gave up 5 bases, with 18 bases separating them. The germline V gene has CDR1 MNHEY and CDR2 SVGAGI. CDR3 length: 14 amino acids.

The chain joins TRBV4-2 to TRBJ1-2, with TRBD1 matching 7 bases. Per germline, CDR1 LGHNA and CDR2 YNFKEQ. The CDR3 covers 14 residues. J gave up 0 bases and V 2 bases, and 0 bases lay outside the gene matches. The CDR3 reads CASSQQGANYGYTF. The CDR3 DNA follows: TGTGCCAGCAGCCAACAGGGGGCTAACTATGGCTACACCTTC.

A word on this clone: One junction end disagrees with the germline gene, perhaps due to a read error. CDR3 amino acids: CSSSHLISEQYF. The CDR3 nucleotides read TGTTCCAGCAGCCACTTAATTTCGGAGCAGTACTTC. This chain links TRBV7-9 with TRBJ2-7; D gene unclear. CDR1 and CDR2 (germline): SEHNR, FQNEAQ (reference sequence). This CDR3 comprises 12 residues.

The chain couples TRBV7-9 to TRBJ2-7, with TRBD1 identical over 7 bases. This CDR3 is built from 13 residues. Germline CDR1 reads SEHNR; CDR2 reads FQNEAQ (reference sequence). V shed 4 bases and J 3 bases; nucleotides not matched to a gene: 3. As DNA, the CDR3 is TGTGCCAGCAGCTCTGGGACAGACTACGAGCAGTACTTC. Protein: CASSSGTDYEQYF.

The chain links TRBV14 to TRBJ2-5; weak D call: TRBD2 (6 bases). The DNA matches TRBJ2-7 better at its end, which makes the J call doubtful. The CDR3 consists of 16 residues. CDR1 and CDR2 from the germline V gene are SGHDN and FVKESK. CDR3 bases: TGTGCCAGCAGCCAGGATATAGCGGATCAAACCTACGAGCAGTACTTC. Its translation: CASSQDIADQTYEQYF.